The rows below give T cell receptor beta chains drawn from one sample of a study of Ad26.COV2.S vaccination and SARS-CoV-2 variants. Clones were sequenced by immunoSEQ multiplex PCR, and TCRdb holds only the in-frame ones, with some missing. The sample lists 330,000 or so clones; roughly 90% were seen once. The source was peripheral blood, collected in a trial of Ad26.COV2.S vaccine versus placebo. The receptor source for this set is a person aged 18-60 years who received the Ad26.COV2.S COVID-19 vaccine or a placebo. Both conserved end residues are trimmed from each CDR3. Not every row has a clone size; where given, it reads once, few, many or a size class.

v_gene,abundance,CDR3aa
TRBV19,NA,ASSIARDEAF
TRBV30,NA,AWNAIKTDTQY
TRBV5-1,NA,ASSPRPPLETQY
TRBV27,NA,ASSKTEGLGQPQH
TRBV6-5,NA,ASTSPSDGYT
TRBV6-5,NA,ASSPSAIRTGELF
TRBV4-1,NA,ASSQARQEDYGYT
TRBV2,NA,ASSLQQTNNEQF
TRBV11-2,NA,ASSLDRAFGGGDTQY
TRBV7-2,once,ASSVDSYYGYT
TRBV5-5,NA,ASTFRRQGANTGELF
TRBV20-1,NA,SASPGRLGPASLH
TRBV7-2,NA,ASSAGLDPNEQF
TRBV4-3,NA,ASSSLYNEQF
TRBV13,NA,ASSRGLGETQY
TRBV5-1,NA,ASSLAGTYSTDTQY
TRBV3-1/TRBV3-2,NA,ASSQDITGYGYT
TRBV4-1,NA,ASRMNIANTGELF
TRBV28,NA,ASMPATNYGYT
TRBV3-1/TRBV3-2,NA,ASSRTDYGYT
TRBV27,NA,ASSLFIAGEGVGGELF
TRBV10-3,once,AISEVDRLNTEAF
TRBV10-3,NA,AISERWPGGNSPLH
TRBV13,NA,ASSVGQKETQY
TRBV29-1,NA,SVVRLFETEAF
TRBV14,NA,ASSQDQGFGEQY
TRBV28,NA,ASSKQPQH
TRBV2,NA,ASSPTYGYT
TRBV5-1,NA,ASSLVGDEKLF
TRBV5-1,few,ASSLDGSYGYT
TRBV3-1/TRBV3-2,NA,ASSQLGLAGGLNQGEQF
TRBV25-1,NA,ASSRQGVGYT
TRBV9,NA,ASSLLVGDGGSGYT
TRBV13,NA,ASSSAGWDEQF
TRBV6-2/TRBV6-3,NA,ASSSATSGSTDTQY
TRBV3-1/TRBV3-2,NA,ASSLGAGELF
TRBV4-3,NA,ASSQERGNHEQY
TRBV5-6,NA,ASNLNGPEQF
TRBV10-2,NA,ASRARGSYNSPLH
TRBV3-1/TRBV3-2,NA,ASSQVMQNSPLH
TRBV27,NA,ASTPLGGYYEQY
TRBV5-1,NA,ASSSGVSTGELF
TRBV13,NA,ASSPQDVTGELF
TRBV6-2/TRBV6-3,NA,ASSYSYSSGRYEQF
TRBV6-5,NA,ASSPGTGGTDTQY
TRBV19,NA,ASIMVGGPNTEAF